This is a list of T cell receptor beta chains from one sample in a study of T cell changes during pregnancy in multiple sclerosis. Sequencing was performed with immunoSEQ multiplex PCR; in TCRdb, only in-frame clones are kept and a portion is missing. Here the sample spans about 34,000 clones, just over 90% being singletons. This specimen consisted of peripheral blood, obtained in the second trimester of pregnancy. All receptors derive from a female donor in good health, enrolled as a control in a pregnancy study. Each CDR3 is given with its conserved first and last residue. Clone sizes are given selectively: once, few, many, or a class where the clone is expanded.

size	J	V	CDR3
-	TRBJ2-7	TRBV28	CASSLSGLDYEQYF
-	TRBJ2-1	TRBV5-4	CASSLGGLAGYNEQFF
-	-	TRBV5-6	CASSLTSGNEQYF
once	TRBJ1-5	TRBV28	CASSLPGGISNQPQHF
once	TRBJ1-6	TRBV27	CATRSGGRTSNSPLHF
-	TRBJ1-4	TRBV2	CASSEQTALITEKLFF
-	TRBJ2-1	TRBV29-1	CSVGIAGGYNEQFF
-	TRBJ2-2	TRBV7-6	CASSLNVAGANTGELFF
-	TRBJ2-5	TRBV7-2	CASSPIGQAGGTQYF
-	TRBJ1-2	TRBV6-1	CASSKPGQGLYGYTF